Below are 26 T cell receptor beta chains sequenced from a single sample in a study of blood T cell repertoires in COVID-19. Clones were read by immunoSEQ multiplex PCR, and TCRdb kept only the in-frame ones, dropping some. The sample has about 230,000 clones; around 78% are singletons. Input material: peripheral blood. These TCRs come from a woman in her 70s with active or convalescent COVID-19.

The chain recombines TRBV6-5 with TRBJ1-2; the match to TRBD1 covers 8 bases. The CDR3 extends over 15 amino acids. The ends lost 6 bases at V and 4 bases at J; junction bases unmatched: 10. CDR1 MNHEY and CDR2 SVGAGI come from the germline V gene. CDR3 DNA sequence: TGTGCCAGCAGGGACCGACAGGGGTCCATCTATGGCTACACCTTC. It is translated as CASRDRQGSIYGYTF.

The chain has TRBV7-2 and TRBJ1-2; D unresolved. CDR1 is SGHTA and CDR2 is FQGNSA in the germline V gene. V was shortened by 5 bases and J by 0 bases, with 10 bases between the two germline ends. The CDR3 is 14 amino acids. CDR3 in amino acids: CASSPQSANYGYTF. Written as DNA, the CDR3 is TGTGCCAGCAGCCCCCAATCGGCTAACTATGGCTACACCTTC.

This clone came up once. V gene TRBV5-1 combines with J gene TRBJ1-1; possible D gene TRBD1, 6 bases. In germline, CDR1 is SGHRS, CDR2 YFSETQ. V was pared by 2 bases and J by 7 bases, with 15 bases between. The CDR3 has 14 residues. The CDR3 protein is CASSFDTGKNEAFF. The CDR3, as DNA: TGCGCCAGCAGCTTTGATACAGGGAAAAATGAAGCTTTCTTT. The full variable domain, with the rest looked up from reference TRBV5-1 and TRBJ1-1, is KAGVTQTPRYLIKTRGQQVTLSCSPISGHRSVSWYQQTPGQGLQFLFEYFSETQRNKGNFPGRFSGRQFSNSRSEMNVSTLELGDSALYLCASSFDTGKNEAFFGQGTRLTVV.

The genes are TRBV7-3 and TRBJ2-5; no clear D. This CDR3 is 15 amino acids long. CDR1 and CDR2 (germline): SGHTA, FQGTGA. Trimming left V 0 bases short and J 1 base short, with 9 bases between. CDR3 nucleotide sequence: TGTGCCAGCAGCTTAACAGGCGGCAGCCAAGAGACCCAGTACTTC. This gives the protein CASSLTGGSQETQYF.

This chain joins TRBV5-6 and TRBJ2-1; D might be TRBD2 (6 bases). The CDR3 covers 14 residues. Deletions cut 2 bases from V and 7 bases from J, with 13 bases between. From germline, CDR1 is SGHDT and CDR2 YYEEEE. Written as DNA, the CDR3 is TGTGCCAGCAGCTTCGGGGGTCGGGGGAATGAGCAGTTCTTC. As protein: CASSFGGRGNEQFF.

In this sample, this clone turned up a few times. J is TRBJ1-4 and V is TRBV19; 7 positions match TRBD1. Trimming removed 6 bases from V and 5 bases from J; junction bases left unmatched: 3. The CDR3 is 13 residues long. Germline V gives CDR1 LNHDA, CDR2 SQIVND (reference sequence). The CDR3 region has the DNA TGTGCCAGTAGACGGGACAGCAATGAAAAACTGTTTTTT. It is translated as CASRRDSNEKLFF.

This chain connects TRBV18 to TRBJ1-2; 12 nucleotides align to TRBD1. This CDR3 is 15 amino acids long. Trimming at V came to 8 bases and at J to 7 bases, leaving 11 bases not matched to a gene. The germline CDR1 and CDR2 sequences are KGHSH and LQKENI. The CDR3 is CASRPGQGAFGGYTF. In DNA form, the CDR3 reads TGTGCCAGCCGCCCGGGACAGGGGGCGTTCGGTGGCTACACCTTC. Variable domain in full (rest from reference TRBV18 and TRBJ1-2): NAGVMQNPRHLVRRRGQEARLRCSPMKGHSHVYWYRQLPEEGLKFMVYLQKENIIDESGMPKERFSAEFPKEGPSILRIQQVVRGDSAAYFCASRPGQGAFGGYTFGSGTRLTVV.

This clone came up once. The chain combines TRBV5-6 with TRBJ2-7; 7 bases line up with TRBD2. V was clipped by 4 bases and J by 4 bases; unmatched bases: 8. The CDR3 consists of 14 residues. The germline gives CDR1 SGHDT, CDR2 YYEEEE. In nucleotides, the CDR3 is TGTGCCAGCAGCCCACCGGGACTACCTTACGAGCAGTACTTC. The encoded protein is CASSPPGLPYEQYF.

The V call is TRBV9, the J call TRBJ2-7; 12 bases agree with TRBD2. V lost 4 bases, J lost 0 bases, and 5 bases stayed unmatched. CDR3 length: 16 residues. CDR1 and CDR2 (germline): SGDLS, YYNGEE. The CDR3 spells CASSLGTSGFSYEQYF. For the CDR3, the DNA is TGTGCCAGCAGCCTAGGGACTAGCGGGTTCTCCTACGAGCAGTACTTC.

This clone was picked up a small number of times. The chain is built from TRBV11-2 and TRBJ1-1; 9 bases line up with TRBD1. V lost 8 bases to trimming and J lost 4 bases; unmatched junction nucleotides: 8. Germline values: CDR1 SGHAT, CDR2 FQNNGV. This CDR3 spans 14 amino acids. CDR3 residues: CASVQGALGTEAFF. The CDR3 DNA sequence: TGTGCCAGCGTACAGGGGGCTCTTGGCACTGAAGCTTTCTTT.

The chain is built from TRBV19 and TRBJ1-1, with a tentative D call TRBD1 (6 bases). The CDR3 is 15 amino acids. Germline-derived CDR1 and CDR2 are LNHDA and SQIVND (reference sequence). V lost 5 bases, J lost 0 bases, and 13 bases lay in between. This CDR3 is CASSLTGTLNTEAFF. DNA of the CDR3: TGTGCCAGTAGTTTAACCGGGACACTGAACACTGAAGCTTTCTTT.

This chain connects TRBV27 to TRBJ1-1, with D tentatively TRBD1 (5 bases). V lost 9 bases and J lost 1, with 15 bases in between. CDR1 is MNHEY and CDR2 is SMNVEV in the germline V gene (reference sequence). There are 14 residues in the CDR3. CDR3: CASNPSGENTEAFF. The CDR3, as DNA: TGTGCCAGTAATCCCTCGGGGGAGAACACTGAAGCTTTCTTT.

The sample holds one count of this clone. This chain uses TRBV24-1 with TRBJ2-2; TRBD1 agrees at 9 bases. CDR3 length: 21 residues. Germline CDR1 is KGHDR and CDR2 is SFDVKD. J gave up 6 bases and V 0 bases, and 19 bases lay outside the gene matches. DNA of the CDR3: TGTGCCACCAGTGATTTGCGAATAGGGACTCCGGGACAGGGAATCGCCGGGGAGCTGTTTTTT. Amino acid sequence: CATSDLRIGTPGQGIAGELFF.

The chain links TRBV7-2 to TRBJ1-2; 7 bases agree with TRBD1. Losses at the gene ends were 1 base for V and 2 bases for J; bases not matched to a gene: 4. This CDR3 is 15 amino acids long. From germline, CDR1 is SGHTA and CDR2 FQGNSA. The CDR3 loop reads CASSLVQGGNYGYTF. DNA for the CDR3: TGTGCCAGCAGCTTAGTCCAGGGGGGAAACTATGGCTACACCTTC. Together with reference TRBV7-2 and TRBJ1-2, the CDR3 gives the full variable domain: GAGVSQSPSNKVTEKGKDVELRCDPISGHTALYWYRQSLGQGLEFLIYFQGNSAPDKSGLPSDRFSAERTGGSVSTLTIQRTQQEDSAVYLCASSLVQGGNYGYTFGSGTRLTVV.

The chain is built from TRBV9 and TRBJ1-1; D unresolved. The CDR3 sequence is 13 residues long. V was clipped by 3 bases and J by 3 bases, with 9 bases between them. The germline CDR1 and CDR2 sequences are SGDLS and YYNGEE. The CDR3 coding sequence is TGTGCCAGCAGCGCCGGAGTTGACACTGAAGCTTTCTTT. It yields the protein CASSAGVDTEAFF.

CDR3 amino acids: CASSSGSQETQYF. In nucleotides, the CDR3 is TGCGCCAGCAGCTCCGGGTCCCAAGAGACCCAGTACTTC. The chain is built from TRBV5-1 and TRBJ2-5; D not certain. The CDR3 covers 13 residues. In germline, CDR1 is SGHRS, CDR2 YFSETQ. The V gene lost 3 bases and the J gene lost 1 base, with 7 bases spanning the gap.

The chain employs TRBV3-1 (or the pseudogene TRBV3-2) and TRBJ1-1, with no clear D. Germline V gives CDR1 LGHDT, CDR2 YNNKEL (reference sequence). The length of the CDR3 is 14 residues. The germline V and J ends were trimmed by 2 bases and 1 base, with 8 bases remaining between them. CDR3 nucleotides: TGTGCCAGCAGCCAATTGGGGAGGAACACTGAAGCTTTCTTT. Translated, it gives CASSQLGRNTEAFF.

This clone was detected only once. The V call is TRBV7-9, the J call TRBJ1-4, with D uncertain. V was cut by 4 bases and J by 4 bases, with 10 bases left in between. Germline V gene sequence: CDR1 SEHNR, CDR2 FQNEAQ (reference sequence). CDR3 size: 14 residues. CDR3 DNA sequence: TGTGCCAGCAGCTCTCACATGAATAATGAAAAACTGTTTTTT. Translating gives CASSSHMNNEKLFF. Using reference TRBV7-9 and TRBJ1-4 for the parts outside the CDR3, the full variable domain is DTGVSQNPRHKITKRGQNVTFRCDPISEHNRLYWYRQTLGQGPEFLTYFQNEAQLEKSRLLSDRFSAERPKGSFSTLEIQRTEQGDSAMYLCASSSHMNNEKLFFGSGTQLSVL.

DNA for the CDR3: TGTGCCAGCAGCCACCAGGGACAGGGAGGGACCCAGTACTTC. This sequence encodes CASSHQGQGGTQYF. This chain joins TRBV3-1 (or the pseudogene TRBV3-2) and TRBJ2-5; 9 bases agree with TRBD1. Germline CDR1 is LGHDT and CDR2 is YNNKEL (reference sequence). Trimming at V came to 3 bases and at J to 7 bases, leaving 6 bases not matched to a gene. The length of the CDR3 is 14 residues.

The V call is TRBV3-1 (or the pseudogene TRBV3-2), the J call TRBJ2-5, with D tentatively TRBD1 (5 bases). Looked up from germline, CDR1 is LGHDT and CDR2 is YNNKEL (reference sequence). The germline V and J ends were trimmed by 0 bases and 7 bases, with 15 bases remaining between them. The CDR3 covers 15 residues. In DNA, the CDR3 is TGTGCCAGCAGCCAAGATATAGTAGCTGGGGCGACCCAGTACTTC. Protein sequence: CASSQDIVAGATQYF.

This clone was observed once. This sequence joins TRBV3-1 (or the pseudogene TRBV3-2) and TRBJ1-2; D call uncertain. CDR3 length: 13 residues. V lost 1 base, J lost 7 bases, and 10 bases lay in between. Germline V CDR1 and CDR2: LGHDT, YNNKEL (reference sequence). The CDR3 is CASSQGGDLGYTF. For the CDR3, the DNA is TGTGCCAGCAGCCAAGGCGGGGATCTTGGCTACACCTTC.

The gene calls are TRBV3-1 (or the pseudogene TRBV3-2) and TRBJ1-5; TRBD1 agrees at 9 bases. The germline CDR1 and CDR2 sequences are LGHDT and YNNKEL (reference sequence). V trimming: 0 bases; J trimming: 9 bases; junction bases outside the gene matches: 9. The CDR3 sequence is 16 residues long. The DNA of the CDR3 is TGTGCCAGCAGCCAAGACTCGGGACAGGGCTTTTGGCCCCAGCATTTT. The encoded protein is CASSQDSGQGFWPQHF.

CDR3 coding DNA: TGTGCCATCAGTGAGTCTAGGACAAACCGTAACTATGGCTACACCTTC. Protein product: CAISESRTNRNYGYTF. The chain combines TRBV10-3 with TRBJ1-2; tentative D call: TRBD1 (5 bases). This CDR3 is 16 amino acids long. V lost 0 bases and J 1 base, leaving 12 bases between the germline ends. Looked up from germline, CDR1 is ENHRY and CDR2 is SYGVKD.

CDR3 nucleotides: TGTGCCAGCAGCATACAAGGGGGGGAGGTCGAAGCTTTCTTT. As protein: CASSIQGGEVEAFF. The chain has TRBV9 and TRBJ1-1; D perhaps matches TRBD1 (6 bases). The V end was cut by 4 bases, the J end by 8 bases, with 18 bases between. In germline, CDR1 is SGDLS, CDR2 YYNGEE. The CDR3 is 14 amino acids.

The V gene is TRBV9, the J gene TRBJ2-3; 8 nucleotides align to TRBD2. Unmatched junction bases numbered 6, after V lost 0 bases and J lost 0 bases. This CDR3 spans 17 amino acids. CDR1 and CDR2 from the germline V gene are SGDLS and YYNGEE. The CDR3 sequence is CASSVVKRERSTDTQYF. As DNA, the CDR3 is TGTGCCAGCAGCGTAGTAAAGCGGGAGCGCAGCACAGATACGCAGTATTTT.

The rearrangement joins TRBV7-9 to TRBJ2-5; TRBD1 agrees at 7 bases. Germline CDR1 SEHNR, CDR2 FQNEAQ (reference sequence). V was pared by 5 bases and J by 1 base, with 10 bases of the junction left unmatched. The CDR3 length is 16 residues. The CDR3 DNA reads TGTGCCAGCAGCAAAGACAGGGAGAGGGGCCAAGAGACCCAGTACTTC. Translating it yields CASSKDRERGQETQYF.